The following is a TCR beta chain sequence with its context. This clone came up a few times. What antigen it recognizes has not been identified. Base qualities are not provided; no much larger clone lies one nucleotide away. This entry comes from a study of blood T cell repertoires in COVID-19 (dated by TCRdb to the early 2020s). Looking at the study overall: Collaborator samples came from the United States, Italy and Spain and covered acute and convalescent phases of COVID-19. The samples were drawn from the first 160 participants of the ongoing ImmuneRACE study and from 1,200 or so subjects provided by 6 global collaborators. Deeply sampled blood TCRbeta repertoires from subjects exposed to, actively infected with, or recovered from COVID-19 were included in the dataset. HLA class I and class II types, where available, came from metadata supplied by the sample provider rather than from assay-based typing. The prospective study material was composed of cDNA or gDNA derived from T cells, B-cell-depleted T cells, or PBMCs. Sample metadata almost always included a de-identified subject ID, COVID-19 status, age in years and sex. The repertoires were made available in a free public database intended to serve as a resource for research on the immune response to SARS-CoV-2.

The immunoSEQ Assay, a bias-controlled multiplex PCR, was used to amplify TCRbeta CDR3 regions from genomic DNA. As for the authors' bioinformatics: Nucleated cell counts per sample were estimated from amplification of reference gene primers within the assay. Sequence reads were collapsed and filtered to measure the absolute abundance of every unique TCRbeta CDR3 rearrangement. For each sample, productive Simpson clonality was calculated as the square root of Simpson's diversity index over productive rearrangements. In TCRdb, the immuneACCESS table is reduced to in-frame sequences with V and J assigned. These tables do not hold every clone; where another copy was compared, an unresolved V gene accounts for under half, and the others remain unexplained. The D gene and trimming were derived from the DNA, and the V and J assignments and clone size from that table. For this sample there are about 160,000 clones; about 85% appear just once. The biggest ten clones account for 0.85% to 1.2% of the sample.

The collaborating institutions used their own protocols to collect whole blood in K2EDTA tubes. For TCRbeta analysis, collaborators shipped samples as frozen whole blood, isolated PBMCs, or DNA extracted from either of those sample types. General findings and caveats noted by the study authors: The amount of clinical and demographic metadata varied by source and participant and was provided uncurated.

The CDR1 and CDR2 encoded by the germline V gene (reference sequence) are LGHDT and YNNKEL. V is cut by 1 base and J by 9 bases, and the space between the germline ends is 7 bases. From its cysteine to its phenylalanine, the CDR3 spans 13 amino acids. The read is trimmed to its CDR3 DNA, 39 bases read in frame from base 1. Recombination linked TRBV3-1 (or the pseudogene TRBV3-2) to TRBJ1-6; there is no confident call for the D gene. This clonotype was sampled from a man aged 35-49 years with acute or convalescent COVID-19. The sample consisted of peripheral blood. The nucleotide sequence is given as TGTGCCAGCAGCCAAGGGAGTGGTTCACCCCTCCACTTT. It translates as CASSQGSGSPLHF.